Shown below are 10 T cell receptor beta chains from a single sample sequenced in a study of cytomegalovirus exposure and HLA in healthy donors. Researchers ran the PCR with 60 Vbeta and 13 Jbeta primers. The method was immunoSEQ multiplex PCR; TCRdb's version includes in-frame clones alone and lacks a portion of them. The sample contains about 150,000 clones, around 80% of which appear only once. Material: PBMCs. The receptors stem from a man aged 35 to 55 in good health and CMV-seronegative.

This clone occurred a few times. This chain links TRBV11-3 with TRBJ2-5; the D gene is possibly TRBD2 (6 bases). The J call may not be correct, given that the DNA end is closer to TRBJ2-7. The germline CDR1 and CDR2 sequences are SGHNT and YENEEA. The CDR3 sequence is 15 residues long. The CDR3 region has the DNA TGTGCCAGCAGCGCCTCCAGCGGGCTAGCCTACGAGCAGTACTTC. Encoded protein: CASSASSGLAYEQYF.

This sequence joins TRBV4-1 and TRBJ2-1, with D possibly being TRBD2 (6 bases). This CDR3 spans 19 amino acids. V was trimmed by 1 base and J by 8 bases, leaving 27 bases between them. In germline, CDR1 is MGHRA, CDR2 YSYEKL. The CDR3 here is CASSQVVGAGISWVDEQFF. DNA of the CDR3: TGCGCCAGCAGCCAAGTTGTAGGCGCGGGGATTAGTTGGGTCGATGAGCAGTTCTTC.

Comment on this clone: The junction shows a germline mismatch at one end, possibly a read error. The chain couples TRBV6-1 to TRBJ1-4; D not certain. Germline V gives CDR1 MNHNS, CDR2 SASEGT. The CDR3 extends over 17 amino acids. The CDR3 nucleotides read TGTGCCAGCAGTGGGGTCCGGGAGTTGCGGGCTAATCAAAAACTGTTTTTT. The encoded protein is CASSGVRELRANQKLFF.

The rearrangement uses TRBV29-1 and TRBJ2-3; 8 bases match TRBD2. From germline, CDR1 is SQVTM and CDR2 ANQGSEA. J gave up 7 bases and V 3 bases, and 6 bases lay outside the gene matches. The CDR3 extends over 13 amino acids. The CDR3: CSVEGLSGNTQYF. CDR3 DNA sequence: TGCAGCGTTGAGGGCCTTAGCGGGAATACGCAGTATTTT.

This chain joins TRBV27 and TRBJ2-5; 7 bases line up with TRBD2. The J call may be mistaken, given a closer DNA end match to TRBJ2-7. Germline V gene lookup returns CDR1 MNHEY and CDR2 SMNVEV (reference sequence). This CDR3 spans 14 amino acids. The DNA of the CDR3 is TGTGCCAGCAGGAGGGAGGGAATGTCCTACGAGCAGTACTTC. It specifies CASRREGMSYEQYF.

This clone appeared a few times. This sequence joins TRBV6-1 and TRBJ2-3; the D gene is possibly TRBD1 (6 bases). Germline lookup yields CDR1 MNHNS and CDR2 SASEGT. V shed 11 bases and J shed 5 bases, with 17 bases lying between them. This CDR3 region has 13 residues. CDR3 nucleotides: TGTGCCGTGGCCAGGGACACCGGAGATACGCAGTATTTT. Its translation: CAVARDTGDTQYF.

The chain is built from TRBV10-3 and TRBJ2-7; possible D gene TRBD1, 5 bases. The CDR3 is made up of 13 amino acids. The V end lost 6 bases, the J end lost 0 bases, and 9 bases lay between the germline ends. Germline V gene lookup returns CDR1 ENHRY and CDR2 SYGVKD. The CDR3 nucleotides are TGTGCCATCAGATCGGACACCTCCTACGAGCAGTACTTC. Its translation: CAIRSDTSYEQYF.

This clone was seen a handful of times. This chain connects TRBV6-6 to TRBJ2-7; D not resolved. V dropped 4 bases and J dropped 3 bases, with 16 bases sitting between them. Germline lookup yields CDR1 MNHNY and CDR2 SVGAGI (reference sequence). The CDR3 totals 15 residues. The CDR3 is CASSSLPPADYEQYF. Written as DNA, the CDR3 is TGTGCCAGCAGTTCCCTACCACCCGCGGACTACGAGCAGTACTTC.

In its sample, this clone was seen once. The sample has other DNA sequences that encode this CDR3 too. V usage is TRBV7-6 and J usage is TRBJ2-7; 8 bases map to TRBD1. Looked up from germline, CDR1 is SGHVS and CDR2 is FNYEAQ. The CDR3 length is 15 residues. The junction had 6 bases not matched to a gene; V was cut back by 5 bases and J by 0 bases. CDR3 region: CASSLGQGSSYEQYF. The CDR3 bases are TGTGCCAGCAGCCTAGGACAGGGCTCCTCCTACGAGCAGTACTTC.

CDR3 sequence reads: CASSLGPGTGGGGYTF. Written as DNA, the CDR3 is TGTGCCAGCAGCCTCGGCCCTGGGACAGGGGGTGGAGGCTACACCTTC. This chain joins TRBV7-2 and TRBJ1-2; 11 bases map to TRBD1. The germline V gene encodes CDR1 SGHTA and CDR2 FQGNSA. Trimming removed 5 bases from V and 8 bases from J; junction bases left unmatched: 13. This CDR3 region has 16 residues.